A single sample gave rise to the 26 T cell receptor beta chains below, sequenced in a study of T cell changes during pregnancy in multiple sclerosis. Profiled with immunoSEQ multiplex PCR; TCRdb holds only in-frame clones, not every one. The sample contains more than 55,000 clones, 85% to 95% of which appear only once. Sample: peripheral blood, taken in the third trimester of pregnancy. All receptors derive from a female donor with multiple sclerosis, enrolled in a pregnancy study.

The V call is TRBV4-2, the J call TRBJ1-1; perhaps TRBD1 as D (5 bases). Trimming shortened V by 3 bases and J by 5 bases, and 10 bases separated the two germline ends. There are 13 residues in the CDR3. Germline values: CDR1 LGHNA, CDR2 YNFKEQ. The CDR3 protein is CASSHLKGTEAFF. The CDR3 bases are TGTGCCAGCAGCCACCTTAAGGGGACTGAAGCTTTCTTT.

The chain combines TRBV7-9 with TRBJ2-2, with a possible D match to TRBD2 (5 bases). Deletions cut 6 bases from V and 6 bases from J, with 17 bases between. CDR3 length equals 15 residues. Germline CDR1 is SEHNR and CDR2 is FQNEAQ (reference sequence). CDR3 nucleotide sequence: TGTGCCAGCAGTTCCCCGCTCCGGGGTGCCGGGGAGCTGTTTTTT. Translated, it gives CASSSPLRGAGELFF.

This chain connects TRBV28 to TRBJ2-2, with D unclear. The ends were cut back, 2 bases at V and 4 bases at J, with 2 bases in the middle. This CDR3 has 12 amino acids. From germline, CDR1 is MDHEN and CDR2 SYDVKM. CDR3 region: CASSLLTGELFF. CDR3 sequence (DNA): TGTGCCAGCAGTTTACTCACCGGGGAGCTGTTTTTT.

The chain couples TRBV28 to TRBJ2-1; TRBD1 aligns across 11 bases. The CDR3 extends over 17 amino acids. Germline CDR1 and CDR2: MDHEN and SYDVKM. V lost 2 bases, J lost 6 bases, and 9 bases stayed unmatched. The CDR3, as DNA: TGTGCCAGCAGTTTAACCCGGACAGGGGGCCTTTTCAATGAGCAGTTCTTC. The encoded protein is CASSLTRTGGLFNEQFF. The whole variable domain, remainder taken from reference TRBV28 and TRBJ2-1, is DVKVTQSSRYLVKRTGEKVFLECVQDMDHENMFWYRQDPGLGLRLIYFSYDVKMKEKGDIPEGYSVSREKKERFSLILESASTNQTSMYLCASSLTRTGGLFNEQFFGPGTRLTVL.

The J gene is TRBJ1-2, the V gene TRBV6-5; D perhaps matches TRBD1 (6 bases). The CDR3 is made up of 14 amino acids. V was clipped by 0 bases and J by 3 bases, with 8 bases between them. The V gene's germline CDR1 is MNHEY and CDR2 SVGAGI. For the CDR3, the DNA is TGTGCCAGCAGTTACTCGCGACAGGACTATGGCTACACCTTC. Translated: CASSYSRQDYGYTF.

This clone was recorded a few times. The CDR3 is CASSSSGKADTQYF. The CDR3 DNA reads TGTGCCAGCAGCTCTAGCGGGAAGGCAGATACGCAGTATTTT. V is TRBV7-6 and J is TRBJ2-3; 9 bases agree with TRBD2. The V segment lost 4 bases and the J segment 4 bases; nucleotides outside the gene matches: 3. The CDR3 is 14 residues long. Germline CDR1 SGHVS, CDR2 FNYEAQ.

A few counts support this clone. The chain is built from TRBV19 and TRBJ2-2; no firm D call. Germline lookup yields CDR1 LNHDA and CDR2 SQIVND (reference sequence). The CDR3 has 13 amino acids. V was cut by 1 base and J by 7 bases, with 7 bases left in between. The CDR3 sequence: CASSIVLSGELFF. The CDR3 DNA reads as TGTGCCAGTAGTATAGTTCTCAGCGGGGAGCTGTTTTTT.

The chain links TRBV6-5 to TRBJ2-4, with 10 bases aligning to TRBD1. V lost 5 bases and J lost 6; bases outside the gene matches: 7. CDR1 MNHEY and CDR2 SVGAGI come from the germline V gene. CDR3 length equals 15 residues. Written as DNA, the CDR3 is TGTGCCAGCAGTAAGGGGACAGGGGCGGGAAACATTCAGTACTTC. Residues: CASSKGTGAGNIQYF.

This clone was recorded once. V usage is TRBV2 and J usage is TRBJ1-3; a possible D gene is TRBD1 (6 bases). V was trimmed by 2 bases and J by 2 bases, leaving 10 bases between them. Germline CDR1 SNHLY, CDR2 FYNNEI. The length of the CDR3 is 15 residues. The chain's CDR3 is CASSENSGAGNTIYF. The DNA for the CDR3 is TGTGCCAGCAGTGAAAATTCAGGGGCTGGAAACACCATATATTTT.

The chain couples TRBV27 to TRBJ1-4; 7 bases are shared with TRBD1. This CDR3 is built from 15 residues. The junction had 8 bases not matched to a gene; V was cut back by 3 bases and J by 7 bases. From germline, CDR1 is MNHEY and CDR2 SMNVEV (reference sequence). CDR3 in amino acids: CASSFRAGGSEKLFF. The CDR3 region has the DNA TGTGCCAGCAGTTTTAGGGCAGGGGGAAGTGAAAAACTGTTTTTT. The variable domain in full, with the rest retrieved from reference TRBV27 and TRBJ1-4, is EAQVTQNPRYLITVTGKKLTVTCSQNMNHEYMSWYRQDPGLGLRQIYYSMNVEVTDKGDVPEGYKVSRKEKRNFPLILESPSPNQTSLYFCASSFRAGGSEKLFFGSGTQLSVL.

The chain employs TRBV10-3 and TRBJ2-6; D perhaps matches TRBD1 (5 bases). V was shortened by 0 bases and J by 0 bases, with 9 bases between the two germline ends. Per germline, CDR1 ENHRY and CDR2 SYGVKD. The CDR3 totals 17 residues. The CDR3 DNA is TGTGCCATCAGTGAGTCGACAGTCAGCTCTGGGGCCAACGTCCTGACTTTC. Its translation: CAISESTVSSGANVLTF.

This chain links TRBV7-3 with TRBJ2-3; 10 bases fit TRBD2. Germline values: CDR1 SGHTA, CDR2 FQGTGA. The CDR3 is 14 amino acids. Trimming cost V 4 bases and J 7 bases; bases outside gene matches: 5. CDR3 nucleotide sequence: TGTGCCAGCAGCTCCCAGGGACTAGCGCATACGCAGTATTTT. This translates into CASSSQGLAHTQYF.

The chain carries TRBV27 and TRBJ1-1; D is unclear. The CDR3 is 13 amino acids. Germline CDR1 and CDR2: MNHEY and SMNVEV (reference sequence). V lost 2 bases and J lost 6, with 10 bases in between. In nucleotides, the CDR3 is TGTGCCAGCAGTTTAATTCCAGGCTCTGAAGCTTTCTTT. Its translation is CASSLIPGSEAFF.

The V and J genes are TRBV29-1 and TRBJ2-5; 7 nucleotides align to TRBD1. The ends lost 7 bases at V and 3 bases at J; junction bases unmatched: 5. Germline V CDR1 and CDR2: SQVTM, ANQGSEA. This CDR3 has 12 residues. The CDR3 here is CSGQGGEETQYF. CDR3 sequence (DNA): TGCAGCGGACAGGGTGGGGAAGAGACCCAGTACTTC.

The chain carries TRBV5-6 and TRBJ2-1; D is uncertain. Germline loops: CDR1 SGHDT, CDR2 YYEEEE. CDR3 length: 17 residues. The V gene lost 1 base and the J gene lost 0 bases, with 14 bases spanning the gap. The CDR3 protein is CASSLLGDTSSYNEQFF. Here the CDR3 DNA reads TGTGCCAGCAGCTTGTTGGGCGATACGAGCTCCTACAATGAGCAGTTCTTC. The whole variable domain, filled in from reference TRBV5-6 and TRBJ2-1, reads DAGVTQSPTHLIKTRGQQVTLRCSPKSGHDTVSWYQQALGQGPQFIFQYYEEEERQRGNFPDRFSGHQFPNYSSELNVNALLLGDSALYLCASSLLGDTSSYNEQFFGPGTRLTVL.

The J gene is TRBJ1-3, the V gene TRBV5-4; D is perhaps TRBD1 (6 bases). Trimming took off 4 bases at V and 0 bases at J, with 8 bases between the two ends. Germline lookup yields CDR1 SGHNT and CDR2 YYREEE (reference sequence). This CDR3 has 14 residues. CDR3 in amino acids: CASSRDISGNTIYF. The DNA for the CDR3 is TGTGCCAGCAGCAGGGACATCTCTGGAAACACCATATATTTT.

J is TRBJ1-1 and V is TRBV9; a weak D match, TRBD1 (5 bases). Germline loops: CDR1 SGDLS, CDR2 YYNGEE. Trimming removed 2 bases from V and 3 bases from J, with 8 bases in between. CDR3 length equals 13 residues. The CDR3 spells CASSVTGYTEAFF. The CDR3 DNA reads as TGTGCCAGCAGCGTCACAGGCTACACTGAAGCTTTCTTT. Combining the CDR3 with reference TRBV9 and TRBJ1-1 gives the whole variable domain DSGVTQTPKHLITATGQRVTLRCSPRSGDLSVYWYQQSLDQGLQFLIQYYNGEERAKGNILERFSAQQFPDLHSELNLSSLELGDSALYFCASSVTGYTEAFFGQGTRLTVV.

The gene calls are TRBV19 and TRBJ2-7; tentative D call: TRBD2 (6 bases). CDR1 and CDR2 (germline): LNHDA, SQIVND (reference sequence). The V end was cut by 5 bases, the J end by 5 bases, with 16 bases between. The CDR3 is 14 amino acids. The CDR3 spells CASSVTSSTNEQYF. In DNA form, the CDR3 reads TGTGCCAGTAGTGTGACTAGTTCTACGAACGAGCAGTACTTC.

The chain is built from TRBV13 and TRBJ2-1, with 11 bases fitting TRBD2. From germline, CDR1 is PRHDT and CDR2 FYEKMQ (reference sequence). The CDR3 sequence is 14 residues long. The J segment lost 8 bases and the V segment lost 6 bases, leaving 6 bases of the junction unmatched. CDR3 bases: TGTGCCAGCAGACCCCAACTAGCGGGAGATGAGCAGTTCTTC. This codes for CASRPQLAGDEQFF.

The rearrangement joins TRBV14 to TRBJ2-2; 9 nucleotides line up with TRBD1. The V and J ends lost 4 bases and 3 bases, in that order; junction bases with no gene match: 9. CDR1 SGHDN and CDR2 FVKESK come from the germline V gene. This CDR3 contains 17 residues. This CDR3 reads CASSPGRTGEDTGELFF. CDR3 DNA sequence: TGTGCCAGCAGCCCCGGACGGACAGGGGAGGACACCGGGGAGCTGTTTTTT.

V is TRBV10-2 and J is TRBJ2-2; D remains unclear. Germline CDR1 WSHSY, CDR2 SAAADI. This CDR3 is 13 amino acids long. Trimming removed 2 bases at V and 10 bases at J, with 11 bases between. Written as DNA, the CDR3 is TGCGCCAGCAGTGAGACTACAATACAGGAGCTGTTTTTT. It specifies CASSETTIQELFF.

The chain couples TRBV21-1 to TRBJ2-7; TRBD2 is taken as the D call from the table, unchecked against the DNA. TRBV21-1 is designated a pseudogene. This CDR3 comprises 12 residues. CDR3: CASPKFGGEQYF. For the CDR3, the DNA is TGTGCCAGCCCAAAATTCGGAGGCGAGCAGTACTTC.

The rearrangement uses TRBV29-1 and TRBJ2-7; 15 bases match TRBD2. Per germline, CDR1 SQVTM and CDR2 ANQGSEA. This CDR3 contains 14 residues. V was clipped by 6 bases and J by 7 bases; unmatched bases: 7. The CDR3 spells CSVGTSGRSREQYF. CDR3 DNA sequence: TGCAGCGTCGGGACTAGCGGGAGGTCTAGAGAGCAGTACTTC.

V usage is TRBV10-2 and J usage is TRBJ2-3, with 7 bases lining up with TRBD2. The V and J ends lost 5 bases and 6 bases, in that order; junction bases with no gene match: 8. The germline gives CDR1 WSHSY, CDR2 SAAADI. The CDR3 is 14 amino acids. CDR3 sequence (DNA): TGCGCCAGCAGTATGACTAGCCTCCGTGATACGCAGTATTTT. It specifies CASSMTSLRDTQYF.

V and J are TRBV2 and TRBJ1-1, with a possible D match to TRBD1 (6 bases). The CDR3 runs 13 residues. The V gene's germline CDR1 is SNHLY and CDR2 FYNNEI. V was cut by 9 bases and J by 4 bases, with 15 bases left in between. This CDR3 reads CASWGRGGTEAFF. The CDR3 DNA follows: TGTGCCAGTTGGGGGAGGGGGGGCACTGAAGCTTTCTTT.

The gene calls are TRBV29-1 and TRBJ2-1; 12 bases line up with TRBD2. From germline, CDR1 is SQVTM and CDR2 ANQGSEA. The V segment lost 6 bases and the J segment 3 bases; nucleotides outside the gene matches: 9. This CDR3 is built from 16 residues. CDR3 sequence reads: CSVGRTSGTDYNEQFF. As DNA, the CDR3 is TGCAGCGTCGGGCGGACTAGCGGGACCGACTACAATGAGCAGTTCTTC.